The T cell receptor beta chain under discussion was sequenced for a study of shared clonotypes between healthy human individuals. Study-wide results and limits: The four-donor shared clonotypes exceeded non-shared clonotypes in generation probability, with non-shared ones scoring lower.

Produced via immunoSEQ multiplex PCR; TCRdb's table is partial and in-frame only. Among approximately 180,000 clones, approximately 92% were seen once, and the ten largest hold 0.067%. About this clone: The antigen remains unidentified.

This CDR3 contains 13 residues. V dropped 2 bases and J dropped 11 bases, with 15 bases sitting between them. Germline V gene lookup returns CDR1 LNHNV and CDR2 YYDKDF (reference sequence). This chain uses TRBV15 with TRBJ1-1; D unclear. Material: naive CD4+ T cells sorted from blood. Subset reported: CD45RA+ positively selected. The clonotype was recovered from a woman in her twenties or thirties in good health. The CDR3 sequence: CATSRPGWVRAFF. The CDR3, as DNA: TGTGCCACCAGCAGACCTGGGTGGGTGCGGGCTTTCTTT.